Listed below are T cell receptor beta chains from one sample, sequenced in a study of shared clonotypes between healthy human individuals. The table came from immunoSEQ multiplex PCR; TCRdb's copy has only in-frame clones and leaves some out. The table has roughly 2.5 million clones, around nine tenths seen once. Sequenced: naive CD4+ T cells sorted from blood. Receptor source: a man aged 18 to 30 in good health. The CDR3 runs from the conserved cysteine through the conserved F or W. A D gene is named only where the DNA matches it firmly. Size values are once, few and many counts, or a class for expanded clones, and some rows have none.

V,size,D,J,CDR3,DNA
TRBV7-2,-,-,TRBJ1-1,CASSPRRMMNTEAFF,TGTGCCAGCAGCCCCCGACGGATGATGAACACTGAAGCTTTCTTT
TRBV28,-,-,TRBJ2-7,CASSSGPNYEQYF,TGTGCCAGCAGTTCCGGACCGAACTACGAGCAGTACTTC
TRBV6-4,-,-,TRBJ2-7,CASSRRTDFYEQYF,TGTGCCAGCAGTCGAAGGACAGACTTCTACGAGCAGTACTTC
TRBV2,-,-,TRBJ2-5,CASRRNTQYF,TGTGCCAGCAGACGAAATACCCAGTACTTC
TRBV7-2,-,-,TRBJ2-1,CASYSYNEQFF,TGTGCCAGCTATAGCTACAATGAGCAGTTCTTC
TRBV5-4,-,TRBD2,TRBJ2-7,CASSPDETSGIYEQYF,TGTGCCAGCAGCCCGGATGAGACTAGCGGGATATACGAGCAGTACTTC
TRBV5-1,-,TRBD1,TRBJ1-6,CASSLLFGQGSDSPLHF,TGCGCCAGCAGCTTGCTCTTTGGACAGGGTAGCGATTCACCCCTCCACTTT
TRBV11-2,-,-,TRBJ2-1,CASSLGQLVYNEQFF,TGTGCCAGCAGCTTAGGGCAGCTTGTCTACAATGAGCAGTTCTTC
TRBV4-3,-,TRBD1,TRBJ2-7,CASSQETGPYEQYF,TGCGCCAGCAGCCAAGAGACAGGGCCCTACGAGCAGTACTTC
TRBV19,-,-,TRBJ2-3,CASSISRYSDTQYF,TGTGCCAGTAGTATTAGCAGATATTCAGATACGCAGTATTTT
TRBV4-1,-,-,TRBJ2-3,CASSRRTQGIGVDTQYF,TGCGCCAGCAGCCGGCGAACCCAGGGGATTGGGGTAGATACGCAGTATTTT
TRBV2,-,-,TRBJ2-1,CASSDAGDNEQFF,TGTGCCAGCAGTGACGCTGGCGACAATGAGCAGTTCTTC
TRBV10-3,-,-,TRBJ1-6,CAIKTAENSPLHF,TGTGCCATCAAAACAGCAGAAAATTCACCCCTCCACTTT
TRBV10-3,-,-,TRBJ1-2,CAISDANGYTF,TGTGCCATCAGTGATGCGAATGGCTACACCTTC
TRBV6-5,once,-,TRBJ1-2,CASTRVEGRGYGYTF,TGTGCCAGCACCAGGGTTGAGGGACGGGGCTATGGCTACACCTTC
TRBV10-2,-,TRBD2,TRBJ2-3,CASSFSGSTDTQYF,TGCGCCAGCAGTTTTAGCGGGAGCACAGATACGCAGTATTTT
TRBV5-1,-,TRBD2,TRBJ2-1,CASSLADTGALAGGSDNEQFF,TGCGCCAGCAGCTTGGCCGACACAGGGGCGCTAGCGGGAGGGTCAGACAATGAGCAGTTCTTC
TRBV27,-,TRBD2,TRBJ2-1,CASSFLAGGHEQFF,TGTGCCAGCAGTTTTCTAGCGGGGGGTCATGAGCAGTTCTTC
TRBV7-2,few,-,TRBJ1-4,CASSLDAGVNEKLFF,TGTGCCAGCAGCTTAGATGCAGGGGTTAATGAAAAACTGTTTTTT
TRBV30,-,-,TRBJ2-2,CAWSPYAGKYTGELFF,TGTGCCTGGAGTCCTTACGCCGGGAAATACACCGGGGAGCTGTTTTTT